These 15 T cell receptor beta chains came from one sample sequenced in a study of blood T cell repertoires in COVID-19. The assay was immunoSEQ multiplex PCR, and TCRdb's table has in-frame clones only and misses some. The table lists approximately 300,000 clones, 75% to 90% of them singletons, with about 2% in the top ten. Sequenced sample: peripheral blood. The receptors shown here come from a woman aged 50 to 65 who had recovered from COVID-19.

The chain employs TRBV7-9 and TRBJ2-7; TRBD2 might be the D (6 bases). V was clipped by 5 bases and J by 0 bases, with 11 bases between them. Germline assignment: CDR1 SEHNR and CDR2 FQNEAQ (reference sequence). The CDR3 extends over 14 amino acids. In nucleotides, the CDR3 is TGTGCCAGCAGCGAGGGGACTTACTCCTACGAGCAGTACTTC. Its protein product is CASSEGTYSYEQYF.

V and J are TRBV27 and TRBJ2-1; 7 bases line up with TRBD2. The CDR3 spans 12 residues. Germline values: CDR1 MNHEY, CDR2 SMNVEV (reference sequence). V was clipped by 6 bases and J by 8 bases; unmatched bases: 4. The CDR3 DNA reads TGTGCCAGCAGCGGGAGGCTCGATGAGCAGTTCTTC. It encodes CASSGRLDEQFF.

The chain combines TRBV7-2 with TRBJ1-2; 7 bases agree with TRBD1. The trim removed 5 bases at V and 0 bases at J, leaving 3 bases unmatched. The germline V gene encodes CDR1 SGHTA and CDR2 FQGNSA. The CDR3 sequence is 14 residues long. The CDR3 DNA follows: TGTGCCAGCAGCCGCGACAGGGCTAACTATGGCTACACCTTC. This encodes CASSRDRANYGYTF.

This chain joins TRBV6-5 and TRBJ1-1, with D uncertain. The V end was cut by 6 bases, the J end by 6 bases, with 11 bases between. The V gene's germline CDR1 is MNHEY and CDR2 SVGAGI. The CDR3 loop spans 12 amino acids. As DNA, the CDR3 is TGTGCCAGCAGAGAGCACCTTTCTGAAGCTTTCTTT. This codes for CASREHLSEAFF.

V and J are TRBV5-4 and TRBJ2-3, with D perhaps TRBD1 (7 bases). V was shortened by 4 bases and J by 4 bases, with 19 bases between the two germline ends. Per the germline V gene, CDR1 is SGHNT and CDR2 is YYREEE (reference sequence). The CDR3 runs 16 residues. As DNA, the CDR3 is TGTGCCAGCAGCGCCTCCGGGACCAGGGGGGCAGATACGCAGTATTTT. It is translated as CASSASGTRGADTQYF. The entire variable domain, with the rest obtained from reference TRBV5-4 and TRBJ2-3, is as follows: ETGVTQSPTHLIKTRGQQVTLRCSSQSGHNTVSWYQQALGQGPQFIFQYYREEENGRGNFPPRFSGLQFPNYSSELNVNALELDDSALYLCASSASGTRGADTQYFGPGTRLTVL.

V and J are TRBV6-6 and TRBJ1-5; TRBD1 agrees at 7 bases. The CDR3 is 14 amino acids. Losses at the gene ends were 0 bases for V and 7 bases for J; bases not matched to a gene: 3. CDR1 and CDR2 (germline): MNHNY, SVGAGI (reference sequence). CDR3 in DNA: TGTGCCAGCAGTTACTCCCCAGGGGGACAGCCCCAGCATTTT. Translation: CASSYSPGGQPQHF.

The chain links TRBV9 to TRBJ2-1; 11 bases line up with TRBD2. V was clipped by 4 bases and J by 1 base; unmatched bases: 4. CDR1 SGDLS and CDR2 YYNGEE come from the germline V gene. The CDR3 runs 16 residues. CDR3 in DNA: TGTGCCAGCAGCTTTCTAGCGGGAGGATCCTACAATGAGCAGTTCTTC. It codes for CASSFLAGGSYNEQFF.

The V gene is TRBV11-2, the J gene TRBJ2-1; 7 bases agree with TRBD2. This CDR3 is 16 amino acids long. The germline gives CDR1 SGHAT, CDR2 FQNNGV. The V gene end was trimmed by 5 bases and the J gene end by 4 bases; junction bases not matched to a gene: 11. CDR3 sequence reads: CASSASGGLTYNEQFF. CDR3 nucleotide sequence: TGTGCCAGCAGCGCATCGGGAGGACTGACTTACAATGAGCAGTTCTTC.

In DNA, the CDR3 is TGTGCCAGTAGCAGGGGGGAGACCCAGTACTTC. Amino acid sequence: CASSRGETQYF. The chain links TRBV19 to TRBJ2-5, with 7 bases lining up with TRBD1. The CDR3 is 11 residues long. CDR1 is LNHDA and CDR2 is SQIVND in the germline V gene (reference sequence). V trimming: 6 bases; J trimming: 5 bases; junction bases outside the gene matches: 0.

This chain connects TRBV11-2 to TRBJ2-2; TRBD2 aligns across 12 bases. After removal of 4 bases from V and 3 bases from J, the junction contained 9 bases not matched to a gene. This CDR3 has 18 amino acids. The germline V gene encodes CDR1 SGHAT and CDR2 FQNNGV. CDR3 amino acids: CASSSNRLAGVHTGELFF. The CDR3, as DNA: TGTGCCAGCAGCTCGAACAGACTAGCGGGAGTTCACACCGGGGAGCTGTTTTTT.

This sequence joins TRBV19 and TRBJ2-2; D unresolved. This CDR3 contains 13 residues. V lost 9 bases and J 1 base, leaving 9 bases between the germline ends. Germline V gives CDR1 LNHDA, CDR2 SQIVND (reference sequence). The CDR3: CASTVLNTGELFF. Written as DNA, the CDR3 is TGTGCCAGCACTGTCCTGAACACCGGGGAGCTGTTTTTT.

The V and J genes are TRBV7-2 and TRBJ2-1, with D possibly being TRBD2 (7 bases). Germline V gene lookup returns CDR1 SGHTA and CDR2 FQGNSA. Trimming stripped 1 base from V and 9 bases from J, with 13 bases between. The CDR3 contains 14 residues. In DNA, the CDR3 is TGTGCCAGCAGCTTAGTGGGGGGGCAAGGTGAGCAGTTCTTC. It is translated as CASSLVGGQGEQFF.

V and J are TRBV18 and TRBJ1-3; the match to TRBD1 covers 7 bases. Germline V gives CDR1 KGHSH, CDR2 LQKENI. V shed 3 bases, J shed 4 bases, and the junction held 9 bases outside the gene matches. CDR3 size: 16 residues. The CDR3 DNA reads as TGTGCCAGCTCACCCTCCGGGACAGTAACAGGAAACACCATATATTTT. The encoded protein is CASSPSGTVTGNTIYF.

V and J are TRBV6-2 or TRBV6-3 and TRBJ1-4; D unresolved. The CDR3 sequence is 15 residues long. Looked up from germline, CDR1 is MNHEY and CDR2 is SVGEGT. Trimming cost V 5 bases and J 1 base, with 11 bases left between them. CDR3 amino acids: CASSDAAGTNEKLFF. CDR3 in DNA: TGTGCCAGCAGTGACGCGGCGGGAACTAATGAAAAACTGTTTTTT.

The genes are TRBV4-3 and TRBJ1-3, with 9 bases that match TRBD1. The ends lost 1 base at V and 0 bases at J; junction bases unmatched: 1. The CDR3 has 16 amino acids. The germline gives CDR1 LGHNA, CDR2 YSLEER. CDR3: CASSQVTGGSGNTIYF. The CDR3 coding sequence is TGCGCCAGCAGCCAAGTGACAGGGGGCTCTGGAAACACCATATATTTT.